These 12 T cell receptor beta chains came from one sample sequenced in a study of cytomegalovirus exposure and HLA in healthy donors. PCR was performed using 60 Vbeta and 13 Jbeta primers. Libraries were prepared by immunoSEQ multiplex PCR; TCRdb keeps only in-frame clonotypes and omits some of them. Among fewer than 200,000 clones listed, approximately 80% were seen once. The source material was PBMCs. Receptor source: a middle-aged woman in good health and CMV-seropositive.

V and J are TRBV7-2 and TRBJ2-3; 12 nucleotides agree with TRBD2. The J segment lost 6 bases and the V segment lost 0 bases, leaving 10 bases of the junction unmatched. CDR3 length equals 18 residues. Germline V CDR1 and CDR2: SGHTA, FQGNSA. CDR3 in DNA: TGTGCCAGCAGCTTAGCGCGTGCTAGCGGGGGGGCAGGTGATACGCAGTATTTT. Its translation is CASSLARASGGAGDTQYF. Variable domain in full (rest from reference TRBV7-2 and TRBJ2-3): GAGVSQSPSNKVTEKGKDVELRCDPISGHTALYWYRQSLGQGLEFLIYFQGNSAPDKSGLPSDRFSAERTGGSVSTLTIQRTQQEDSAVYLCASSLARASGGAGDTQYFGPGTRLTVL.

The chain employs TRBV7-8 and TRBJ1-2; weak D call: TRBD1 (6 bases). This CDR3 contains 18 residues. With 6 bases removed from V and 6 bases from J, the gap between germline ends came to 29 bases. Germline CDR1 is SGHVS and CDR2 is FQNEAQ. For the CDR3, the DNA is TGTGCCAGCAGTTTCAGGACCGGGACATCTAACCCGGTCCATGGCTACACCTTC. It is translated as CASSFRTGTSNPVHGYTF.

V gene TRBV7-8 combines with J gene TRBJ2-7, with D tentatively TRBD2 (6 bases). Germline values: CDR1 SGHVS, CDR2 FQNEAQ. The CDR3 is 15 residues long. The V gene lost 5 bases and the J gene lost 2 bases, with 16 bases spanning the gap. The CDR3 bases are TGTGCCAGCAGCCCCAGGAGGGAAAAAGCCTACGAGCAGTACTTC. This encodes CASSPRREKAYEQYF.

The genes are TRBV27 and TRBJ2-1; 11 bases match TRBD2. The CDR3 extends over 23 amino acids. V dropped 6 bases and J dropped 5; count of bases not matched to a gene: 30. Germline V CDR1 and CDR2: MNHEY, SMNVEV (reference sequence). This CDR3 is CASSHRTWRTSGGPKGGHNEQFF. In DNA form, the CDR3 reads TGTGCCAGCAGCCACCGGACGTGGCGCACTAGCGGGGGTCCCAAAGGGGGGCACAATGAGCAGTTCTTC.

This clone was counted a few times. V is TRBV4-1 and J is TRBJ2-2; D remains ambiguous. The ends were cut back, 4 bases at V and 4 bases at J, with 13 bases in the middle. The CDR3 contains 15 residues. Germline V CDR1 and CDR2: MGHRA, YSYEKL. The CDR3 DNA reads TGCGCCAGCAGCCCCTATGCTGGGCCCACCGGGGAGCTGTTTTTT. As protein: CASSPYAGPTGELFF.

This clone has just one count. This chain links TRBV5-4 with TRBJ2-1; 10 bases align to TRBD2. The CDR3 runs to 12 residues. Germline CDR1 and CDR2: SGHNT and YYREEE (reference sequence). Trimming took 3 bases from V and 15 from J; bases not matched to a gene: 6. The CDR3 DNA follows: TGTGCCAGCAGCTCGCTAGCGGGAGCGCGGTTCTTC. It translates to CASSSLAGARFF.

This clone showed up just once. The J gene is TRBJ2-5, the V gene TRBV14; possible D gene TRBD1, 6 bases. Trimming stripped 1 base from V and 7 bases from J, with 16 bases between. The CDR3 runs to 15 residues. The germline V gene encodes CDR1 SGHDN and CDR2 FVKESK. CDR3 protein: CASSQGGQGRVTQYF. The CDR3 DNA reads as TGTGCCAGCAGCCAAGGGGGCCAGGGGAGAGTGACCCAGTACTTC. Full variable domain (rest looked up from reference TRBV14 and TRBJ2-5): EAGVTQFPSHSVIEKGQTVTLRCDPISGHDNLYWYRRVMGKEIKFLLHFVKESKQDESGMPNNRFLAERTGGTYSTLKVQPAELEDSGVYFCASSQGGQGRVTQYFGPGTRLLVL.

The chain uses TRBV10-3 and TRBJ1-4; possibly TRBD1 for D (5 bases). The length of the CDR3 is 13 residues. Per germline, CDR1 ENHRY and CDR2 SYGVKD. V was cut by 10 bases and J by 4 bases, with 13 bases left in between. CDR3 amino acids: CATDDSYNEKLFF. DNA of the CDR3: TGTGCCACCGACGACAGTTATAATGAAAAACTGTTTTTT.

Only a few counts were recorded for this clone. The chain has TRBV5-8 and TRBJ2-5; 9 nucleotides agree with TRBD1. CDR3 size: 15 residues. Germline V gene data show CDR1 as SGHTS and CDR2 as YDEGEE. The V and J ends lost 3 bases and 1 base, in that order; junction bases with no gene match: 4. CDR3 DNA sequence: TGTGCCAGCAGCTCCTCGACAGGGGGCCAAGAGACCCAGTACTTC. Its protein product is CASSSSTGGQETQYF.

CDR3 amino acids: CSVDRDWETEAFF. The DNA for the CDR3 is TGCAGCGTTGACAGGGATTGGGAAACTGAAGCTTTCTTT. The V gene is TRBV29-1, the J gene TRBJ1-1; tentatively, D is TRBD1 (5 bases). There are 13 residues in the CDR3. V gave up 3 bases and J gave up 5 bases, with 13 bases separating them. In germline, CDR1 is SQVTM, CDR2 ANQGSEA.

This sequence joins TRBV5-1 and TRBJ1-3; 9 nucleotides agree with TRBD1. CDR3 size: 18 residues. Germline V gene lookup returns CDR1 SGHRS and CDR2 YFSETQ. The V gene end was trimmed by 0 bases and the J gene end by 4 bases; junction bases not matched to a gene: 11. CDR3 sequence reads: CASSLGNTGGAKGNTIYF. The DNA of the CDR3 is TGCGCCAGCAGCTTGGGCAACACAGGGGGCGCAAAAGGAAACACCATATATTTT.

V gene TRBV28 combines with J gene TRBJ2-7; TRBD1 matches at 7 bases. CDR1 is MDHEN, CDR2 SYDVKM, per germline. This CDR3 has 14 residues. V was pared by 8 bases and J by 1 base, with 8 bases of the junction left unmatched. The CDR3 reads CASVTGTVSYEQYF. The CDR3 DNA is TGTGCCAGCGTGACCGGGACAGTTTCCTACGAGCAGTACTTC.